Following are 18 T cell receptor beta chains from one sample sequenced in a study of blood T cell repertoires in COVID-19. Produced via immunoSEQ multiplex PCR; TCRdb's table is partial and in-frame only. This table holds some 300,000 clones, approximately 90% found once. Specimen: peripheral blood. These receptors were taken from a woman aged 50 to 65 with COVID-19, enrolled during active disease.

The V gene is TRBV6-5, the J gene TRBJ2-3, with 7 positions matching TRBD1. The CDR3 is 15 amino acids. The J segment lost 3 bases and the V segment lost 6 bases, leaving 9 bases of the junction unmatched. Germline V gives CDR1 MNHEY, CDR2 SVGAGI. For the CDR3, the DNA is TGTGCCAGCAGCAACGCCTTACAGGGGACAGATACGCAGTATTTT. Translated: CASSNALQGTDTQYF.

Comment on this clone: Additional DNA sequences in this sample encode the identical CDR3. V usage is TRBV6-5 and J usage is TRBJ1-1, with D possibly TRBD1 on 5 matching bases. The CDR3 is 15 amino acids. Germline V CDR1 and CDR2: MNHEY, SVGAGI. V gave up 0 bases and J gave up 4 bases, with 12 bases separating them. CDR3: CASSYSNRGGTEAFF. CDR3 DNA sequence: TGTGCCAGCAGTTACTCGAATAGGGGTGGCACTGAAGCTTTCTTT.

The chain is built from TRBV5-1 and TRBJ2-5; the D is unclear. Germline V CDR1 and CDR2: SGHRS, YFSETQ. This CDR3 has 12 residues. V lost 5 bases and J 0 bases, leaving 5 bases between the germline ends. The CDR3 region has the DNA TGCGCCAGCAGATTAGACCAAGAGACCCAGTACTTC. Amino acid sequence: CASRLDQETQYF.

Of note for this clone: One base away lies a much larger clone, so this may be a sequencing read error. The J gene is TRBJ2-7, the V gene TRBV2; no definite D call. The ends were cut back, 3 bases at V and 3 bases at J, with 3 bases in the middle. The CDR3 consists of 11 residues. Germline V gene lookup returns CDR1 SNHLY and CDR2 FYNNEI. The DNA of the CDR3 is TGTGCCAGCAGTGACTACTACGAGCAGTACTTC. This sequence encodes CASSDYYEQYF.

J is TRBJ1-2 and V is TRBV9, with 7 bases matching TRBD1. V lost 0 bases and J lost 7; bases outside the gene matches: 6. CDR1 SGDLS and CDR2 YYNGEE come from the germline V gene. The length of the CDR3 is 14 residues. The CDR3 spells CASSVVEGAVGYTF. For the CDR3, the DNA is TGTGCCAGCAGCGTAGTTGAGGGGGCTGTTGGCTACACCTTC.

V and J are TRBV9 and TRBJ1-5; 10 nucleotides align to TRBD1. The germline V gene encodes CDR1 SGDLS and CDR2 YYNGEE. The CDR3 has 22 amino acids. V shed 4 bases and J 3 bases; nucleotides not matched to a gene: 25. This CDR3 reads CASSFVGGNRDRGRGYNQPQHF. DNA for the CDR3: TGTGCCAGCAGCTTTGTGGGGGGGAACCGGGACAGGGGAAGAGGTTACAATCAGCCCCAGCATTTT.

This chain joins TRBV6-5 and TRBJ2-6; no clear D gene. Germline CDR1 and CDR2: MNHEY and SVGAGI. V lost 8 bases and J lost 2, with 10 bases in between. The CDR3 consists of 14 residues. CDR3 loop: CASLAVAGANVLTF. DNA of the CDR3: TGTGCCAGCTTGGCAGTGGCTGGGGCCAACGTCCTGACTTTC.

This clone was detected only a few times. The chain joins TRBV27 to TRBJ2-3; the match to TRBD2 covers 8 bases. V trimming: 8 bases; J trimming: 2 bases; junction bases outside the gene matches: 9. The length of the CDR3 is 15 residues. Germline loops: CDR1 MNHEY, CDR2 SMNVEV (reference sequence). The CDR3 here is CASRGGGSFTDTQYF. CDR3 bases: TGTGCCAGCCGGGGGGGCGGGAGTTTCACAGATACGCAGTATTTT.

The chain has TRBV19 and TRBJ2-3; 9 nucleotides agree with TRBD2. The germline V gene has CDR1 LNHDA and CDR2 SQIVND (reference sequence). The trim removed 4 bases at V and 2 bases at J, leaving 7 bases unmatched. The CDR3 is made up of 16 amino acids. CDR3 in DNA: TGTGCCAGTAGTAGCCCTAGCGGGACCCTCACAGATACGCAGTATTTT. Translating gives CASSSPSGTLTDTQYF.

The chain carries TRBV7-2 and TRBJ2-7, with D hard to call. CDR1 and CDR2 from the germline V gene are SGHTA and FQGNSA. The V end lost 1 base, the J end lost 0 bases, and 16 bases lay between the germline ends. The CDR3 totals 17 residues. In nucleotides, the CDR3 is TGTGCCAGCAGCTTAGGACCTTTTTGGCGGAACTCCTACGAGCAGTACTTC. It codes for CASSLGPFWRNSYEQYF.

This chain connects TRBV9 to TRBJ2-5, with 7 positions matching TRBD2. Germline loops: CDR1 SGDLS, CDR2 YYNGEE. The CDR3 sequence is 15 residues long. J lost 4 bases, V lost 3 bases, and 9 bases had no gene match. DNA for the CDR3: TGTGCCAGCAGCGAGGGAGGGAGGGTCCCAGAGACCCAGTACTTC. Protein product: CASSEGGRVPETQYF.

This sequence joins TRBV5-1 and TRBJ1-2, with 8 bases matching TRBD1. The CDR3 length is 14 residues. Looked up from germline, CDR1 is SGHRS and CDR2 is YFSETQ. V shed 4 bases and J 8 bases; nucleotides not matched to a gene: 10. The CDR3 nucleotides are TGCGCCAGCAGCCCACAGGGGGAACATTTAGGCTACACCTTC. As protein: CASSPQGEHLGYTF.

The chain links TRBV15 to TRBJ2-7; 7 bases fit TRBD2. V trimming: 3 bases; J trimming: 6 bases; junction bases outside the gene matches: 11. This CDR3 has 15 amino acids. Germline V gene lookup returns CDR1 LNHNV and CDR2 YYDKDF (reference sequence). CDR3 sequence reads: CATSRQTSRGAEQYF. In DNA, the CDR3 is TGTGCCACCAGCAGGCAGACTAGCCGAGGTGCCGAGCAGTACTTC.

The chain couples TRBV4-3 to TRBJ1-6; D not resolved. V lost 1 base to trimming and J lost 7 bases, with 11 bases between them. CDR3 length equals 15 residues. Looked up from germline, CDR1 is LGHNA and CDR2 is YSLEER. The CDR3 protein is CASSQVVQMNSPLHF. CDR3 bases: TGCGCCAGCAGCCAAGTCGTACAGATGAATTCACCCCTCCACTTT.

This chain connects TRBV6-5 to TRBJ2-5, with 7 bases aligning to TRBD2. The ends lost 4 bases at V and 5 bases at J; junction bases unmatched: 7. The CDR3 has 14 residues. The germline V gene encodes CDR1 MNHEY and CDR2 SVGAGI. CDR3 region: CASSWERGGETQYF. The CDR3 nucleotides are TGTGCCAGCAGTTGGGAAAGGGGAGGGGAGACCCAGTACTTC.

The rearrangement joins TRBV7-8 to TRBJ2-3; 14 bases fit TRBD2. Germline CDR1 is SGHVS and CDR2 is FQNEAQ. CDR3 length: 16 amino acids. V shed 3 bases, J shed 6 bases, and the junction held 5 bases outside the gene matches. The CDR3 DNA reads as TGTGCCAGCAGCTTGACTAGCGGGAGGGCCTCGGATACGCAGTATTTT. This translates into CASSLTSGRASDTQYF. Complete variable domain (other parts from reference TRBV7-8 and TRBJ2-3): GAGVSQSPRYKVAKRGQDVALRCDPISGHVSLFWYQQALGQGPEFLTYFQNEAQLDKSGLPSDRFFAERPEGSVSTLKIQRTQQEDSAVYLCASSLTSGRASDTQYFGPGTRLTVL.

The table lists this clone with a count of one. This chain uses TRBV6-2 or TRBV6-3 with TRBJ2-7, with 7 nucleotides matching TRBD2. After removal of 4 bases from V and 2 bases from J, the junction contained 8 bases not matched to a gene. The CDR3 consists of 15 residues. CDR1 and CDR2 (germline): MNHEY, SVGEGT. In DNA, the CDR3 is TGTGCCAGCAGTTCCCCCACTAGCGTTCCCTACGAGCAGTACTTC. The encoded protein is CASSSPTSVPYEQYF.

The rearrangement links TRBV6-1 to TRBJ2-1; D is perhaps TRBD2 (6 bases). Trimming cost V 2 bases and J 6 bases, with 17 bases left between them. The CDR3 is 16 amino acids. Germline V gene lookup returns CDR1 MNHNS and CDR2 SASEGT. CDR3 coding DNA: TGTGCCAGCAGTGAAAGGGCCCCCGGCGGGGTCAATGAGCAGTTCTTC. Translating gives CASSERAPGGVNEQFF.